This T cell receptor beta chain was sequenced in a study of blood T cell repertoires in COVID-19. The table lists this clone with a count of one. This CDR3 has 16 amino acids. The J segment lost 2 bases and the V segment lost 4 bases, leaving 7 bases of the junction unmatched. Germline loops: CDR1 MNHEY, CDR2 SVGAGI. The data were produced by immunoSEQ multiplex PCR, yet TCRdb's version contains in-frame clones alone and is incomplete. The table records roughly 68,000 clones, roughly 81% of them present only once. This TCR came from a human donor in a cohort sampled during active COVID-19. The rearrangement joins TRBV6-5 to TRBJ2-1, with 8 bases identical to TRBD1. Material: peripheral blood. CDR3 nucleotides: TGTGCCAGCAGTTCCCGACAGGGGACGGCCTACAATGAGCAGTTCTTC. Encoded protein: CASSSRQGTAYNEQFF.